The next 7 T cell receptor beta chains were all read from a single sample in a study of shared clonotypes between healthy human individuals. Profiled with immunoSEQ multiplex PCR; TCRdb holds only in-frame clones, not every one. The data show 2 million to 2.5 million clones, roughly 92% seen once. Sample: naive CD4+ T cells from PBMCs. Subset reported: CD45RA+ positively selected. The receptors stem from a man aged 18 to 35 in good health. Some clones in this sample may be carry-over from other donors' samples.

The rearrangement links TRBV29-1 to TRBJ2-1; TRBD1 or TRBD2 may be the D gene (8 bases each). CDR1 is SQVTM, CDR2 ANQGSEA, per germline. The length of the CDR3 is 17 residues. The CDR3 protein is CGTRQGLAGSSYNEQFF. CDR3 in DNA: TGCGGAACCCGACAGGGGTTAGCGGGAAGCTCCTACAATGAGCAGTTCTTC.

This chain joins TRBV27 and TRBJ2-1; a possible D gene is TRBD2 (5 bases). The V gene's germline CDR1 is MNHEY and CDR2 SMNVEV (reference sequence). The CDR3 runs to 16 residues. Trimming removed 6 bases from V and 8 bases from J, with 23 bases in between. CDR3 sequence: CASSSVRGLRFYEQFF. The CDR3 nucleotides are TGTGCCAGCAGCTCGGTTCGGGGTCTTAGATTTTATGAGCAGTTCTTC.

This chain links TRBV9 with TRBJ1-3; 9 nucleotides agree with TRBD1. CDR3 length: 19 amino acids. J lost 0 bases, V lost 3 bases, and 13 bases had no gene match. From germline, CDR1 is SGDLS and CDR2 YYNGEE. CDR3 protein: CASSATPGTGGHSGNTIYF. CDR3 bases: TGTGCCAGCAGCGCTACCCCCGGCACAGGGGGCCACTCTGGAAACACCATATATTTT.

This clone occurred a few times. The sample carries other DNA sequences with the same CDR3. The CDR3 sequence is CASSLEGQETQYF. CDR3 nucleotide sequence: TGCGCCAGCAGCTTGGAGGGCCAAGAGACCCAGTACTTC. The chain recombines TRBV5-1 with TRBJ2-5; no clear D. Germline V gene data show CDR1 as SGHRS and CDR2 as YFSETQ. The CDR3 extends over 13 amino acids. Trimming left V 0 bases short and J 1 base short, with 4 bases between.

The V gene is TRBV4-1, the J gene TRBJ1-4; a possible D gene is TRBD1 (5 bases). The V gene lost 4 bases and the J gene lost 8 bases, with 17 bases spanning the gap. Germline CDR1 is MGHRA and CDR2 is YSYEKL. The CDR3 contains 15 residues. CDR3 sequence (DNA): TGCGCCAGCAGCCTATCTCTTGGGGGGAGGGAAAAACTGTTTTTT. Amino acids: CASSLSLGGREKLFF.

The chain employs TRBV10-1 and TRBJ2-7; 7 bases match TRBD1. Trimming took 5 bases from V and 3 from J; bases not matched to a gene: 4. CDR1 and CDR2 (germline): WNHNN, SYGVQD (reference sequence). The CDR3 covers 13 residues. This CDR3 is CASSKTGFYEQYF. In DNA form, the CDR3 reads TGCGCCAGCAGTAAGACAGGGTTCTACGAGCAGTACTTC.

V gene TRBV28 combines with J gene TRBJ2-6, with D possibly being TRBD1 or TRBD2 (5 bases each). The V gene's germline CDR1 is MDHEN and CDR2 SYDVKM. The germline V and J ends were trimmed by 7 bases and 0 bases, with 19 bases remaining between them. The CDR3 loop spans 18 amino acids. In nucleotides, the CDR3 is TGTGCCAGCATGGGTGATCGGGGCTTAAACTCTGGGGCCAACGTCCTGACTTTC. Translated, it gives CASMGDRGLNSGANVLTF.